The subject of this entry is one TCR beta chain. Per the original data handling: Nucleated cell number was recorded as an estimate derived from reference gene primer amplification. Generated by immunoSEQ multiplex PCR, the TCRdb table keeps only in-frame clones and is missing some. That table furnishes V, J and clone size, whereas the DNA furnished D and trimming. The sample records around 35,000 clones, around nine tenths being singletons. This entry belongs to a study of blood T cell repertoires in COVID-19. In the study overall: The study drew acute and convalescent COVID-19 samples from the United States, Italy and Spain. T cells, B-cell-depleted T cells, or PBMCs supplied cDNA or gDNA.

Germline-derived CDR1 and CDR2 are MGHRA and YSYEKL. The CDR3 has 15 residues. With V trimmed by 0 bases and J by 8 bases, 8 bases remained unmatched. The receptor was derived from a man in his fifties or sixties with active COVID-19. The chain recombines TRBV4-1 with TRBJ2-7; 9 bases are a match to TRBD1. Sequenced material: peripheral blood. This CDR3 reads CASSQEKGQGRQQYF. The CDR3 DNA reads TGCGCCAGCAGCCAAGAGAAGGGACAGGGAAGACAGCAGTACTTC.